This record concerns one T cell receptor beta chain sequence. The table lists this clonotype with a few counts. Its recognized antigen is unknown. There are no base qualities to consult, and no much larger clone falls within one base. The protocol used for the library was 5' RACE. Data came from a NextSeq 500. Unique molecular identifiers were attached to individual cDNA molecules in the TCR library protocol so that sequencing error and PCR bias could be corrected. TCR alpha and beta chains were both sequenced, and the abundances of alpha and beta sequences in each sample were closely correlated with each other. The study's processing was this. Decombinator V4 was used to annotate TCR sequences for V gene, J gene and CDR3. TCRs were defined as expanded if a significant change between any two time points was detected under a Poisson model with p below 0.0001. TCR abundances were normalised to the total number of TCRs sequenced per sample and expressed as counts per million. VDJdb, accessed on 1 November 2021, was searched for TCRs annotated for CMV, EBV and SARS-CoV-2, and TCRs annotated for more than one antigen were excluded. The raw public data were reprocessed by TCRdb itself: fastp quality trimming at Q25, MiXCR clonotype calling, in-frame beta chains only. One record per CDR3 amino acid sequence lists the most common genes and DNA. The V and J calls were determined by TCRdb, not by the authors. The table for this sample lists roughly 63,000 distinct CDR3 sequences; 12% of them were counted only once. The ten largest clones add up to less than 4.5% of the sample.

The study was a case-control design nested within a healthcare worker cohort in London, UK, with weekly nasopharyngeal swab PCR tests and blood sampling. Healthcare workers were recruited between 23 and 31 March 2020, during the week of the UK lockdown, and were followed weekly for up to about 15 weeks. The record originates from a study of early T cells in non-severe SARS-CoV-2 infection (dated by TCRdb to about 2021). Regarding the study in general: Because TCR sequencing relied on bulk RNA taken from unsorted whole blood, pairing of alpha and beta chains was not possible.

General conclusions and limits of the study: VDJdb matching was skewed toward anti-spike CD8 responses, so virus-specific expansions were likely underestimated and private and CD4 specificities were missed.

Sequencing was performed on whole blood. This TCR was recovered from an adult who was a healthcare worker with PCR-confirmed SARS-CoV-2 infection or an uninfected control (not recorded which).

The nucleotide sequence is given as TGTGCCAGCAGCTCCCGGACCCTCGGCACCTACAATGAGCAGTTCTTC. Its coded protein is CASSSRTLGTYNEQFF. The chain couples TRBV7-9 to TRBJ2-1; the D gene assignment is ambiguous. V and J are truncated by 4 bases and 2 bases respectively, leaving an intervening sequence of 15 bases. Including the terminal cysteine and phenylalanine, the CDR3 comprises 16 residues. The entry retains the CDR3 DNA only, 48 bases that are in frame from base 1. Sequences SEHNR (CDR1) and FQNEAQ (CDR2) are obtained from the germline V gene (reference sequence).